These 16 T cell receptor beta chains originate from one sample sequenced in a study of response to subunit inactivated influenza vaccine. TCRdb re-called the RT-PCR reads through MiXCR, storing one row per CDR3 protein. This sample yields hundreds of thousands of distinct CDR3 sequences, of which around 13% are seen a single time; around 13% belongs to the top ten. Sample: PBMCs from blood, taken roughly 46 days after vaccination. The receptors were sampled from a man aged 50 or older who received an inactivated influenza vaccine.

V and J are TRBV7-9 and TRBJ2-7; no clear D. The CDR3 runs to 12 residues. Trimming stripped 7 bases from V and 4 bases from J, with 11 bases between. Germline V lookup: CDR1 SEHNR, CDR2 FQNEAQ (reference sequence). The CDR3, as DNA: TGTGCCAGCACCCCGGTCGGGTACGAGCAGTACTTC. Encoded protein: CASTPVGYEQYF. Based on the CDR3 plus reference TRBV7-9 and TRBJ2-7, the full variable domain is DTGVSQNPRHKITKRGQNVTFRCDPISEHNRLYWYRQTLGQGPEFLTYFQNEAQLEKSRLLSDRFSAERPKGSFSTLEIQRTEQGDSAMYLCASTPVGYEQYFGPGTRLTVT.

A remark on this clonotype: Relative to the germline gene, one junction end is altered; a read error may explain this. The chain combines TRBV4-1 with TRBJ1-2; no clear D. The germline V gene has CDR1 MGHRA and CDR2 YSYEKL. The CDR3 runs to 13 residues. CDR3 coding DNA: TGTGCCAGGAGCCCCGGGCTCCTCTACTGCTACACCTTC. The encoded protein is CARSPGLLYCYTF.

This clonotype was seen ten or more times. The rearrangement links TRBV24-1 to TRBJ2-2, with D possibly matching TRBD2 (5 bases). Trimming cost V 3 bases and J 6 bases, with 16 bases left between them. The CDR3 consists of 16 residues. Germline values: CDR1 KGHDR, CDR2 SFDVKD. CDR3 protein: CATSDISSSVAGELFF. In DNA form, the CDR3 reads TGTGCCACCAGTGATATTTCTAGCAGCGTGGCCGGGGAGCTGTTTTTT.

Notes on this clonotype: One junction end disagrees with the germline gene, perhaps due to a read error. This chain connects TRBV4-3 to TRBJ1-1; D is perhaps TRBD1 (5 bases). The CDR3 is 12 residues long. Germline lookup yields CDR1 LGHNA and CDR2 YSLEER. Written as DNA, the CDR3 is TGCGCCAGCAGCCACGGGACGGACTGGGTGATCTTT. It specifies CASSHGTDWVIF.

This clonotype has a count of ten or more. The rearrangement links TRBV5-1 to TRBJ2-1; 10 bases align to TRBD2. Trimming cost V 3 bases and J 6 bases; bases outside gene matches: 6. The germline V gene encodes CDR1 SGHRS and CDR2 YFSETQ. This CDR3 is 15 amino acids long. CDR3 sequence: CASSSASGSFNEQFF. CDR3 bases: TGCGCCAGCAGCTCGGCTAGCGGGAGTTTCAATGAGCAGTTCTTC.

The chain couples TRBV6-1 to TRBJ2-1; the D gene is possibly TRBD2 (5 bases). Germline CDR1 MNHNS, CDR2 SASEGT. The CDR3 totals 13 residues. V lost 1 base and J lost 5, with 6 bases in between. The CDR3 loop reads CASSEGGDNEQFF. CDR3 nucleotides: TGTGCCAGCAGTGAAGGGGGAGACAATGAGCAGTTCTTC.

There are many counts of this clonotype. The rearrangement links TRBV29-1 to TRBJ2-1, with 8 bases fitting TRBD2. The CDR3 runs to 13 residues. The germline CDR1 and CDR2 sequences are SQVTM and ANQGSEA. The junction had 5 bases not matched to a gene; V was cut back by 8 bases and J by 2 bases. CDR3 sequence: CSFSGNTYNEQFF. The CDR3 region has the DNA TGCAGCTTTAGCGGGAACACCTACAATGAGCAGTTCTTC.

This clonotype turned up a few times. The J gene is TRBJ2-2, the V gene TRBV12-3 or TRBV12-4; D unresolved. The length of the CDR3 is 13 residues. V was clipped by 10 bases and J by 4 bases, with 13 bases between them. Here the CDR3 reads CATKGVGTGELFF. The CDR3 DNA is TGTGCCACCAAGGGTGTGGGCACCGGGGAGCTGTTTTTT.

The V gene is TRBV10-3, the J gene TRBJ2-1; D call uncertain. The germline V and J ends were trimmed by 7 bases and 2 bases, with 15 bases remaining between them. There are 15 residues in the CDR3. Per germline, CDR1 ENHRY and CDR2 SYGVKD. The DNA for the CDR3 is TGTGCCATCACTAAAGACGAACTCACCTACAATGAGCAGTTCTTC. Protein sequence: CAITKDELTYNEQFF.

The CDR3 region is CAWRGPPQETQYF. DNA of the CDR3: TGTGCCTGGAGAGGACCCCCGCAAGAGACCCAGTACTTC. J is TRBJ2-5 and V is TRBV30, with D unresolved. V was clipped by 3 bases and J by 2 bases, with 10 bases between them. CDR3 length: 13 residues. The germline CDR1 and CDR2 sequences are GTSNPN and SVGIG (reference sequence).

This sequence joins TRBV20-1 and TRBJ1-6; possible D gene TRBD1, 6 bases. The CDR3 is 12 amino acids. Germline CDR1 reads DFQATT; CDR2 reads SNEGSKA (reference sequence). Trimming cost V 6 bases and J 7 bases, with 10 bases left between them. The CDR3 nucleotides read TGCAGTGCCACTACAGGGAATTCACCCCTCCACTTT. Residues: CSATTGNSPLHF.

This chain links TRBV12-3 or TRBV12-4 with TRBJ2-5; possibly TRBD2 for D (5 bases). The CDR3 runs to 16 residues. V gave up 2 bases and J gave up 5 bases, with 18 bases separating them. The CDR3 sequence: CASSLTSAVGDETQYF. The CDR3 region has the DNA TGTGCCAGCAGTTTAACATCAGCGGTGGGAGACGAGACCCAGTACTTC.

This chain connects TRBV4-1 to TRBJ2-5; 8 nucleotides match TRBD2. The junction had 10 bases not matched to a gene; V was cut back by 6 bases and J by 1 base. Germline loops: CDR1 MGHRA, CDR2 YSYEKL. This CDR3 has 16 amino acids. In DNA, the CDR3 is TGCGCCAGCAGGCAATTCGGCGGGGGGCGCCAAGAGACCCAGTACTTC. It encodes CASRQFGGGRQETQYF.

This sequence joins TRBV15 and TRBJ2-1; D is unresolved. Between the trimmed V and J ends, which lost 6 bases and 8 bases, there was a span of 8 bases. The CDR3 is 11 amino acids. Germline assignment: CDR1 LNHNV and CDR2 YYDKDF (reference sequence). The CDR3 DNA is TGTGCCACCAGTCAACTTCATGAGCAGTTCTTC. Its translation is CATSQLHEQFF.

The chain recombines TRBV7-8 with TRBJ1-1, with D unclear. Germline assignment: CDR1 SGHVS and CDR2 FQNEAQ. The CDR3 is made up of 14 amino acids. Trimming stripped 9 bases from V and 0 bases from J, with 14 bases between. The CDR3 sequence: CARSLGLMNTEAFF. The CDR3 bases are TGTGCCAGGAGCCTAGGGCTCATGAACACTGAAGCTTTCTTT.

This chain joins TRBV7-9 and TRBJ2-7; the D gene is possibly TRBD2 (6 bases). This CDR3 region has 16 residues. The germline V gene encodes CDR1 SEHNR and CDR2 FQNEAQ (reference sequence). The germline V and J ends were trimmed by 7 bases and 0 bases, with 19 bases remaining between them. CDR3 nucleotides: TGTGCCAGCACCGGGAGTAATCCAGGAATCTCCTACGAGCAGTACTTC. It codes for CASTGSNPGISYEQYF.